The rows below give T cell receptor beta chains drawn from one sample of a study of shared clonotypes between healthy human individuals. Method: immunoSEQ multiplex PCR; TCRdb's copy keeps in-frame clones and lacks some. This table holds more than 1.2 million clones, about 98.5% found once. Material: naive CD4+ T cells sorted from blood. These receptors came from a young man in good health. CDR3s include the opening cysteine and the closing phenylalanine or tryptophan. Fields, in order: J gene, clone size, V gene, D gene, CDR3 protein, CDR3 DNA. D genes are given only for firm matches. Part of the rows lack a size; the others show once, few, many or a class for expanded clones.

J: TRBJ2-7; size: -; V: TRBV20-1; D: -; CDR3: CSARQDYEQYF; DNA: TGCAGTGCTAGACAGGACTACGAGCAGTACTTC
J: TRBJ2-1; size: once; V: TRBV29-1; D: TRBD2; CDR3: CSVGAGEIRSYNEQFF; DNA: TGCAGCGTTGGAGCGGGAGAAATAAGGAGTTACAATGAGCAGTTCTTC
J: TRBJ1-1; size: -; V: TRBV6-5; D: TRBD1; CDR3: CASTLDRVRTEAFF; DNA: TGTGCCAGCACCCTAGACAGGGTGAGGACTGAAGCTTTCTTT
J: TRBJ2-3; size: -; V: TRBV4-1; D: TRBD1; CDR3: CASSQDGTGRSTTSTDTQYF; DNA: TGCGCCAGCAGCCAAGATGGGACAGGCCGATCTACAACTAGCACAGATACGCAGTATTTT
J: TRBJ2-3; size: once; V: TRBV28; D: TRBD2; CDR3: CASNTSGRGTDTQYF; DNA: TGTGCCAGCAATACGAGCGGGAGGGGCACAGATACGCAGTATTTT
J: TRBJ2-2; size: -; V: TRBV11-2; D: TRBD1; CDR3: CASSSPGQGSTGELFF; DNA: TGTGCCAGCAGCTCGCCGGGACAGGGGTCGACCGGGGAGCTGTTTTTT
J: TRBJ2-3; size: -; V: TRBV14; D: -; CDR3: CASSRTDTQYF; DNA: TGTGCCAGCAGCCGGACAGATACGCAGTATTTT
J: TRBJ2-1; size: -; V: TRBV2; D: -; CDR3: CASSEIMRGEQFF; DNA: TGTGCCAGCAGTGAAATAATGAGGGGGGAGCAGTTCTTC
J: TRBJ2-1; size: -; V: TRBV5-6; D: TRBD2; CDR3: CASSSGLAGEGTHEQFF; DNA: TGTGCCAGCAGCTCCGGACTAGCGGGAGAGGGAACCCATGAGCAGTTCTTC
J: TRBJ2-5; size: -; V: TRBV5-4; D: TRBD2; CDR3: CASSLNSGRQETQYF; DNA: TGTGCCAGCAGCTTGAATAGCGGGAGGCAAGAGACCCAGTACTTC
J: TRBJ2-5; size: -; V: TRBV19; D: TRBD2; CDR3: CASRTSAGGGKTQYF; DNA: TGTGCCAGTAGAACCTCCGCGGGAGGGGGCAAGACCCAGTACTTC
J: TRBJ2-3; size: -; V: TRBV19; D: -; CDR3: CAIGLDTQYF; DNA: TGTGCCATAGGGCTAGATACGCAGTATTTT
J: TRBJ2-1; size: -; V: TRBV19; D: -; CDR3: CASSDYNEQFF; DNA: TGTGCCAGTAGCGACTACAATGAGCAGTTCTTC
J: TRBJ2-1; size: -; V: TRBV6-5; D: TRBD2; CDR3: CASTGLASEQFF; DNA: TGTGCCAGCACTGGACTAGCTTCTGAGCAGTTCTTC
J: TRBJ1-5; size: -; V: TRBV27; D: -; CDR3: CASSFTGIRLKQPQHF; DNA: TGTGCCAGCAGTTTTACAGGGATTCGGTTGAAGCAGCCCCAGCATTTT
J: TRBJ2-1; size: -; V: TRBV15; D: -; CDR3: CATSGQQFHNEQFF; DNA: TGTGCCACCTCGGGCCAACAATTTCACAATGAGCAGTTCTTC
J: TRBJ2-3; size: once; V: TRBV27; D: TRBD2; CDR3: CASRILAGGSTDTQYF; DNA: TGTGCCAGCAGAATACTAGCGGGGGGTAGCACAGATACGCAGTATTTT
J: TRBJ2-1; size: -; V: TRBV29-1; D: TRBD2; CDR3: CSVEDSGRRYNEQFF; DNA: TGCAGCGTTGAAGACAGCGGGAGGAGGTACAATGAGCAGTTCTTC
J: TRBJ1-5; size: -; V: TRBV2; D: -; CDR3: CASRDSSNQPQHF; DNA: TGTGCCAGCAGGGACAGTAGCAATCAGCCCCAGCATTTT
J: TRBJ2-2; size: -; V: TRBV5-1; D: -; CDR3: CASSRATTDTGELFF; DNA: TGCGCCAGCAGCAGGGCTACGACAGACACCGGGGAGCTGTTTTTT
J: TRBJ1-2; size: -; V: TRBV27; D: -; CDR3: CASSLVGGDGYTF; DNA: TGTGCCAGCAGTCTAGTAGGGGGAGATGGCTACACCTTC
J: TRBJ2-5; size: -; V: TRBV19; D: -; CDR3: CASSSWGRGRETQYF; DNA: TGTGCCAGTAGTAGCTGGGGGAGGGGGAGAGAGACCCAGTACTTC
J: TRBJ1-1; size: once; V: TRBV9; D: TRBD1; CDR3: CASSVGAQGITEAFF; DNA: TGTGCCAGCAGCGTAGGGGCACAGGGGATCACTGAAGCTTTCTTT
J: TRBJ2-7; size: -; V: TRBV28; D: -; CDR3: CASSLGAAYEQYF; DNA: TGTGCCAGCAGTTTAGGAGCCGCCTACGAGCAGTACTTC
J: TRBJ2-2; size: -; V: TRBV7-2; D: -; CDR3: CASSPGSNTGELFF; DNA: TGTGCCAGCAGCCCCGGATCCAACACCGGGGAGCTGTTTTTT
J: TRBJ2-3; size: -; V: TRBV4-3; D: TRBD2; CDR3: CASSQLIAGSTSTTDTQYF; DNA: TGCGCCAGCAGCCAACTAATAGCGGGATCCACCTCGACCACAGATACGCAGTATTTT
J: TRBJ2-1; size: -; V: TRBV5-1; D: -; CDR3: CASTLNGNSYNEQFF; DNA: TGCGCCAGCACCCTGAACGGGAACTCCTACAATGAGCAGTTCTTC
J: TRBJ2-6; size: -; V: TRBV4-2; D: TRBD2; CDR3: CASSPRGLAELPGANVLTF; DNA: TGTGCCAGCAGCCCCCGGGGACTAGCGGAGTTGCCTGGGGCCAACGTCCTGACTTTC
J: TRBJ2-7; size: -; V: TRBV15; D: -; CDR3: CATTSEGYEQYF; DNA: TGTGCCACCACTAGTGAGGGTTACGAGCAGTACTTC
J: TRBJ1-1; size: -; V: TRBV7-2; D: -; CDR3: CASSLARQTEAFF; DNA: TGTGCCAGCAGCTTAGCGAGACAGACTGAAGCTTTCTTT
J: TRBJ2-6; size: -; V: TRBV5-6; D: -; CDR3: CASSFIPGGANVLTF; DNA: TGTGCCAGCAGCTTTATCCCCGGAGGGGCCAACGTCCTGACTTTC
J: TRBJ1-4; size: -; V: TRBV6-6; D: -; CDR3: CASSYEGGDNEKLFF; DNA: TGTGCCAGCAGTTACGAGGGTGGGGATAATGAAAAACTGTTTTTT
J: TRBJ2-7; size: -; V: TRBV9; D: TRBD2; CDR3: CASSASGIPSEEQYF; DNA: TGTGCCAGCAGCGCTAGCGGGATTCCCTCGGAGGAGCAGTACTTC
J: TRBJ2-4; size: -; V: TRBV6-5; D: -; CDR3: CASSPTLAKNIQYF; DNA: TGTGCCAGCAGTCCCACCTTAGCCAAAAACATTCAGTACTTC
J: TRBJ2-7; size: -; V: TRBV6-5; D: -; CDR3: CASSTQSGELGEQYF; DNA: TGTGCCAGCAGTACCCAGAGTGGAGAGCTGGGGGAGCAGTACTTC
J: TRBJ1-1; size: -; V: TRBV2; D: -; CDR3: CASSGLVGIPEAFF; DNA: TGTGCCAGCAGTGGGCTGGTAGGGATCCCTGAAGCTTTCTTT
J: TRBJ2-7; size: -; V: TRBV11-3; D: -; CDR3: CASSGLQTGSYEQYF; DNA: TGTGCCAGCAGCGGGTTACAAACAGGGTCCTACGAGCAGTACTTC
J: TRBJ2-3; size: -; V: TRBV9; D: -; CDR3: CASSPSPTGGDTQYF; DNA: TGTGCCAGCTCTCCCTCCCCGACAGGAGGGGATACGCAGTATTTT
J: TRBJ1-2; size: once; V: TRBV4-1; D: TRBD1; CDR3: CASSGPGTGGGYTF; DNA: TGCGCCAGCTCCGGACCCGGGACAGGCGGGGGCTACACCTTC
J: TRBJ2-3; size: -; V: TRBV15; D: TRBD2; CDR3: CATSRGTSALTDTQYF; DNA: TGTGCCACCAGCAGAGGGACTAGCGCACTCACAGATACGCAGTATTTT
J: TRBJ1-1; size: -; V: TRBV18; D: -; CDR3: CASSPTEKMNTEAFF; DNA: TGTGCCAGCTCCCCGACAGAGAAGATGAACACTGAAGCTTTCTTT
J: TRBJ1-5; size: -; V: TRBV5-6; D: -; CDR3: CASSGGGADNQPQHF; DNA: TGTGCCAGCAGCGGAGGGGGGGCCGACAATCAGCCCCAGCATTTT
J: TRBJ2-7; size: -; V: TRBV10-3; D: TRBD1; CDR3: CAISYRGNYEQYF; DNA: TGTGCCATCAGTTACAGGGGGAACTACGAGCAGTACTTC
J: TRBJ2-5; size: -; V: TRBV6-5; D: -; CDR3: CASSYSGGFYQETQYF; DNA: TGTGCCAGCAGTTACTCGGGCGGATTTTACCAAGAGACCCAGTACTTC
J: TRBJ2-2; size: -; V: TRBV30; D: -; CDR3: CAWSVRRQWAGTGELFF; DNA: TGTGCCTGGAGTGTAAGGAGGCAGTGGGCGGGCACCGGGGAGCTGTTTTTT
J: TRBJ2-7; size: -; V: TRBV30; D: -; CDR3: CAWSVYREQYF; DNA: TGTGCCTGGAGTGTCTACCGCGAGCAGTACTTC
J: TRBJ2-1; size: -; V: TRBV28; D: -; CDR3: CASSLRQPGTDEQFF; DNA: TGTGCCAGCAGTTTAAGGCAGCCCGGTACCGATGAGCAGTTCTTC
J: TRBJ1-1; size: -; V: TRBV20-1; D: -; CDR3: CSASYFTEAFF; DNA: TGCAGTGCTAGTTATTTCACTGAAGCTTTCTTT
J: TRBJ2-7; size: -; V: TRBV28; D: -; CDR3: CASSLDPNRVGEQYF; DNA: TGTGCCAGCAGTTTGGATCCTAACAGGGTTGGCGAGCAGTACTTC